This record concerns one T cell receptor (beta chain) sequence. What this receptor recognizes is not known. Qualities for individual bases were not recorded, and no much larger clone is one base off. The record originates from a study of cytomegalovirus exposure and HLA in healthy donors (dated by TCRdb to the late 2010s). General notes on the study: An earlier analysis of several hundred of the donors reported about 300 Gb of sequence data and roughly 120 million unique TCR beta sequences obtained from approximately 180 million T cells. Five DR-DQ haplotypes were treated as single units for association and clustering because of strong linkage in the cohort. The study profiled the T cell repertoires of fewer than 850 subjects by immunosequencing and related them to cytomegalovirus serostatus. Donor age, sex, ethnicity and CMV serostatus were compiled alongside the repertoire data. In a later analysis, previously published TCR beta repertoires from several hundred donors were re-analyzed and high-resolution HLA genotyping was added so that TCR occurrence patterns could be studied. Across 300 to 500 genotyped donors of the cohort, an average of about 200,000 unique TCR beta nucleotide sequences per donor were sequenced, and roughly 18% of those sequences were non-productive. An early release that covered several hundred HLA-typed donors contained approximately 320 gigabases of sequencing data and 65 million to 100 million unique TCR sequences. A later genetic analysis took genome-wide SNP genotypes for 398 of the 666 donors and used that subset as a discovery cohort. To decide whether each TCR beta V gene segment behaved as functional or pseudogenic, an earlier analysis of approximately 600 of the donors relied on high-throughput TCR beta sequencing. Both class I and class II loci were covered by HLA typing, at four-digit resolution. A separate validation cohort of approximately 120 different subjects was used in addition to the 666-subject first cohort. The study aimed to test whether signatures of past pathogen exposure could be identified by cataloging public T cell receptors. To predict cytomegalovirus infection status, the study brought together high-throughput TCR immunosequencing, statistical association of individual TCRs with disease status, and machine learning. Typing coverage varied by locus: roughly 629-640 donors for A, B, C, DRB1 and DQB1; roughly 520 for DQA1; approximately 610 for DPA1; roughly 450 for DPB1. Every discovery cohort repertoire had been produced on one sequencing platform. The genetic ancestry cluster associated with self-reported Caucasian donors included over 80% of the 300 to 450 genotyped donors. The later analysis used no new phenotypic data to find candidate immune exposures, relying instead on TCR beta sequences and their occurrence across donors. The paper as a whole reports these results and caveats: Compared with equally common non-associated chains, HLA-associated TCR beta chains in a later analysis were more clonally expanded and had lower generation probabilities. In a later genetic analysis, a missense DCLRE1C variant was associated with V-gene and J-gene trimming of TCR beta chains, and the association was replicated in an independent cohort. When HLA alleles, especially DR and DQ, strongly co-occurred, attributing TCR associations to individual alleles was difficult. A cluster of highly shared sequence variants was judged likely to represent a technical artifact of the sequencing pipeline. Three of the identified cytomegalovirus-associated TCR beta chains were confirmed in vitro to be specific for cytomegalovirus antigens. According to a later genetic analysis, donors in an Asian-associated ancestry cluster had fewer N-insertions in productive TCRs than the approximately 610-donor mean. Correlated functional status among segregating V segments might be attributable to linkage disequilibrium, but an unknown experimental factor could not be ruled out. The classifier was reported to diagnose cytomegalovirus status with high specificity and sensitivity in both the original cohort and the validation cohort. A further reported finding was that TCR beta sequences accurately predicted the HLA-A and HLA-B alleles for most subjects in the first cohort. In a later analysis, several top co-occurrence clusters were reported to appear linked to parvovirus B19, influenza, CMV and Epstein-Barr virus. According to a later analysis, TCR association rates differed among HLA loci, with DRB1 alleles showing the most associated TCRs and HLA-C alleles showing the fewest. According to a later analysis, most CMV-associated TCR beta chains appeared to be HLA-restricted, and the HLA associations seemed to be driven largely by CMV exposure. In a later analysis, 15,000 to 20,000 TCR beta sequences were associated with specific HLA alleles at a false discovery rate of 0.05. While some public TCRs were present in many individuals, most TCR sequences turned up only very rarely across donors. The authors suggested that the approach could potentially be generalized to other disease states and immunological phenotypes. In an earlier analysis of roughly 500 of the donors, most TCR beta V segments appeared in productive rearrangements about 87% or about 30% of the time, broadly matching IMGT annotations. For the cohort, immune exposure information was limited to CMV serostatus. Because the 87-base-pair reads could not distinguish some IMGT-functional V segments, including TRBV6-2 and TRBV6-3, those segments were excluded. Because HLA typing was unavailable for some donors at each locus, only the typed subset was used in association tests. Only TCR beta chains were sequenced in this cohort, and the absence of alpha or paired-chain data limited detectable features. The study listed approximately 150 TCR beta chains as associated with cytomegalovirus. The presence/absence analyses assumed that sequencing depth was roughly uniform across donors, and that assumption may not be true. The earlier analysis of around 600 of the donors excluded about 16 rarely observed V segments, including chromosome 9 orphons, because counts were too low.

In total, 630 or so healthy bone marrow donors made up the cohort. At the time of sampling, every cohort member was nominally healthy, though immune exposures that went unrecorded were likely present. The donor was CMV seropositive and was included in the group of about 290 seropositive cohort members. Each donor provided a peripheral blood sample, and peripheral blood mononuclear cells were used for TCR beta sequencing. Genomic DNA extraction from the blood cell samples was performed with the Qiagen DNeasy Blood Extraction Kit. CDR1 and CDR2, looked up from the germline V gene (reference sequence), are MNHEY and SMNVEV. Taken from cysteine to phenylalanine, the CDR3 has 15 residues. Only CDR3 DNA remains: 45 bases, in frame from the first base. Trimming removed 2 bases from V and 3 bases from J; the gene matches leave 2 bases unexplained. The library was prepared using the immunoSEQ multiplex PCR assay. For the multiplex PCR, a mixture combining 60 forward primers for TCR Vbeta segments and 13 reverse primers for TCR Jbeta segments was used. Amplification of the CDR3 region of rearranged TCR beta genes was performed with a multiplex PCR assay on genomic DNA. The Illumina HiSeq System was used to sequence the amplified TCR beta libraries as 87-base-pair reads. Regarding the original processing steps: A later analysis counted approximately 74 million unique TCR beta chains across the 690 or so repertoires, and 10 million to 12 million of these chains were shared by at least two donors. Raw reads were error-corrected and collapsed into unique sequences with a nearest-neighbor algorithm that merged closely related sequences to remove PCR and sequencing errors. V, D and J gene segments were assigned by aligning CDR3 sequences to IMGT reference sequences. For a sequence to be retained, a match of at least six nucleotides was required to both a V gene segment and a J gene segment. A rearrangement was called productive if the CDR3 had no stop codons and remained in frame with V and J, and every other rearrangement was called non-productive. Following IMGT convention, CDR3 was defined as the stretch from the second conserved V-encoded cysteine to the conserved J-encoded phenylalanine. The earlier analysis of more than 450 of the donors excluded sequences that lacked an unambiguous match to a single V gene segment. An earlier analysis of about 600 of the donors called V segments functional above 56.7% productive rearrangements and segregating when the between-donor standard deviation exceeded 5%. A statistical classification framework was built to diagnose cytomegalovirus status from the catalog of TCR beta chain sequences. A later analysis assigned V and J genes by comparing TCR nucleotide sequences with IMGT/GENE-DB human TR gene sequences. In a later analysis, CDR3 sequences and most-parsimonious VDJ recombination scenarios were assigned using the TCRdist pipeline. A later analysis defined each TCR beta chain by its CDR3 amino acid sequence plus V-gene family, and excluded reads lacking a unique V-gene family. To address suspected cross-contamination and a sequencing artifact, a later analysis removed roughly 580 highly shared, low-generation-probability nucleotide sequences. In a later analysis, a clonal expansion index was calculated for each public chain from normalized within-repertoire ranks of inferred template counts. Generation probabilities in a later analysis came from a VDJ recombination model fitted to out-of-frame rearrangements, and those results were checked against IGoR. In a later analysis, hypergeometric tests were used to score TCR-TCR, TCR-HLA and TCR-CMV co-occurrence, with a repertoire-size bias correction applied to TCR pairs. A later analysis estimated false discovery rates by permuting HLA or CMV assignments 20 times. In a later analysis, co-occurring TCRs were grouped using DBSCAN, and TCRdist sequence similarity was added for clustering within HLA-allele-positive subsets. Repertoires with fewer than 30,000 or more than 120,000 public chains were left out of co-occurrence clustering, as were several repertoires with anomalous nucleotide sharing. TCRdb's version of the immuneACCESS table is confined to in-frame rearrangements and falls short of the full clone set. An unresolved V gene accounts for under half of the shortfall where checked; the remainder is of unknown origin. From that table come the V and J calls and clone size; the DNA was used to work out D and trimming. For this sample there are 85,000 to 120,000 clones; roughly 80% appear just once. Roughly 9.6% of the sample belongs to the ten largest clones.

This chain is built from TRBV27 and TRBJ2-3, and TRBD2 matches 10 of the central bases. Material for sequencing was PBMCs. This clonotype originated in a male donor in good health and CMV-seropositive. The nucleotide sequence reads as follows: TGTGCCAGCAGTTTACTAGCGGGAGTAACAGATACGCAGTATTTT. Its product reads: CASSLLAGVTDTQYF.